Given below is one TCR beta chain in context. Its antigen is not known. A second about 6 to 11 cycle PCR used barcoded and J-beta primers. The template-switch adaptor was a 5' adaptor with 12 random nucleotides. It tagged each cDNA molecule. TCRdb recomputed calls from the 5' RACE reads with MiXCR, one row per CDR3 protein. The sample consists of around 1,000,000 distinct CDR3 sequences, 35% to 45% of them appearing once. The people who gave samples were healthy Caucasians from Russia, aged roughly 6 to 90. There were at least 5 micrograms of total RNA extracted from every sample. V lost 3 bases to trimming and J lost 0 bases, with 10 bases between them. Per germline, CDR1 SGDLS and CDR2 YYNGEE. This CDR3 spans 15 amino acids. This specimen comes from a study of blood T cells in healthy people across ages. Overall study results and limits: Unknown donor CMV status possibly confounded expanded clonotype changes.

The source material was blood. The TCR comes from a man aged 18 to 30 in good health. The rearrangement links TRBV9 to TRBJ1-3; D unclear. The CDR3 protein is CASSARQNSGNTIYF. The DNA of the CDR3 is TGTGCCAGCAGCGCGCGGCAGAACTCTGGAAACACCATATATTTT.